This is a list of T cell receptor beta chains from one sample in a study of control samples from healthy donors and cancer patients. Produced via immunoSEQ multiplex PCR; TCRdb's table is partial and in-frame only. The sample includes 65,000 to 95,000 clones, approximately 87% of them seen just once. Material: blood. These TCRs come from a man aged 45-65 years in good health. The CDR3 runs from the conserved cysteine through the conserved F or W. D genes are given only for firm matches. Rows may omit the clone size; those that give it use once, few, many or a size class.

clone size	D gene	V gene	J gene	CDR3 DNA	CDR3 protein
-	-	TRBV2	TRBJ2-3	TGTGCCAGCAGTCCACAGCGAGACCCAATAGCCGATACGCAGTATTTT	CASSPQRDPIADTQYF
-	-	TRBV29-1	TRBJ1-4	TGCAGCGTTGAATCTTCTGGGGGGGAAAAACTGTTTTTT	CSVESSGGEKLFF
-	TRBD2	TRBV27	TRBJ2-6	TGTGCCAGCAGCCCGATTTCGGGGGGGTTCGGGGCCAACGTCCTGACTTTC	CASSPISGGFGANVLTF
once	-	TRBV5-4	TRBJ2-7	TGTGCCAGCAGCTTGGTACCGAGCTCCTACGAGCAGTACTTC	CASSLVPSSYEQYF
-	-	TRBV9	TRBJ1-1	TGTGCCAGCAGCTCACGGGGCGCCCGGGACACTGAAGCTTTCTTT	CASSSRGARDTEAFF
-	-	TRBV5-6	TRBJ1-5	TGTGCCAGCGGGAGGGTGGGAGGCAATCAGCCCCAGCATTTT	CASGRVGGNQPQHF
-	-	TRBV5-6	TRBJ1-2	TGTGCCAGCAGCCTGATGAGGTCCTATGGCTACACCTTC	CASSLMRSYGYTF
-	-	TRBV4-3	TRBJ1-4	TGCGCCAGCAGCCAAGATATTCAGGGCCAGGAAAAACTGTTTTTT	CASSQDIQGQEKLFF
-	-	TRBV4-3	TRBJ2-3	TGCGCCAGCAGCCAAGAATGGTCGAGCTCTACAGATACGCAGTATTTT	CASSQEWSSSTDTQYF
-	-	TRBV30	TRBJ1-1	TGTGCCTGGAGTTCGGCAGCCGCCTTCCTGAACACTGAAGCTTTCTTT	CAWSSAAAFLNTEAFF
few	TRBD1	TRBV7-2	TRBJ2-7	TGTGCCAGCAGCTTTACAGGGGGCGACTACGAGCAGTACTTC	CASSFTGGDYEQYF
-	-	TRBV2	TRBJ1-6	TGTGCCAGCAGTGAAAAGCCGTATAATTCACCCCTCCACTTT	CASSEKPYNSPLHF
-	-	TRBV5-1	TRBJ2-7	TGCGCCAGCAGCTCGAGGACTAAAACCTACGAGCAGTACTTC	CASSSRTKTYEQYF
few	TRBD1	TRBV28	TRBJ1-4	TGTGCCAGCAGCTTACAGGGGGCCGCAACTAATGAAAAACTGTTTTTT	CASSLQGAATNEKLFF
-	TRBD2	TRBV5-8	TRBJ2-5	TGTGCCAGCAGTCGGACTAGTTGGGAGACCCAGTACTTC	CASSRTSWETQYF
-	-	TRBV27	TRBJ1-2	TGTGCCACCGCCGGGCCCTACCCCCCCTATGGCTACACCTTC	CATAGPYPPYGYTF
-	-	TRBV7-2	TRBJ1-4	TGTGCCAGCAGCTTAGCTGCAGGACGGCTCGAAAAACTGTTTTTT	CASSLAAGRLEKLFF
-	TRBD1	TRBV2	TRBJ1-5	TGTGCCAGCAGCGGGGACAGGGGCCCATATCAGCCCCAGCATTTT	CASSGDRGPYQPQHF
-	TRBD1	TRBV5-1	TRBJ1-2	TGCGCCAGCAGCTTGGTAGGGACAGGGGAATATTTTGGCTACACCTTC	CASSLVGTGEYFGYTF
-	-	TRBV9	TRBJ1-1	TGTGCCAGCAGCGCCGACCTGGGGAACACTGAAGCTTTCTTT	CASSADLGNTEAFF
-	-	TRBV25-1	TRBJ1-1	TGTGCCAGCAGTGAGAGGTCCCTGAACACTGAAGCTTTCTTT	CASSERSLNTEAFF
-	TRBD1	TRBV19	TRBJ1-6	TGTGCCAGTAGTATTGGACAGGGGAATTCACCCCTCCACTTT	CASSIGQGNSPLHF
once	TRBD2	TRBV7-9	TRBJ2-1	TGTGCCAGCAGCTTAGGTACAAGCGGGAGTGGCTACAATGAGCAGTTCTTC	CASSLGTSGSGYNEQFF
-	-	TRBV27	TRBJ1-5	TGTGCCAGCACCCCTGGGGGGAAGGGAAATCAGCCCCAGCATTTT	CASTPGGKGNQPQHF
-	TRBD2	TRBV7-2	TRBJ2-3	TGTGCCAGCAGCTTAGCCGGACTAGCAGGAGATACGCAGTATTTT	CASSLAGLAGDTQYF
-	-	TRBV5-6	TRBJ2-5	TGTGCCAGCAGCCCGGGCTCGGTGGGAGAGACCCAGTACTTC	CASSPGSVGETQYF
-	-	TRBV9	TRBJ2-5	TGTGCCAGCAGCGTAGGGCAGCAAGAGACCCAGTACTTC	CASSVGQQETQYF
-	TRBD1	TRBV6-2/TRBV6-3	TRBJ1-1	TGTGCCAGCAGTTACTCCCCCCAGGGGGGCACTGAAGCTTTCTTT	CASSYSPQGGTEAFF
-	TRBD1	TRBV4-3	TRBJ1-2	TGCGCCAGCAGCCAAGGAGGGACAGGGCTGGGCTATGGCTACACCTTC	CASSQGGTGLGYGYTF
-	-	TRBV30	TRBJ2-7	TGTGCCTGGAGTGTAGGGGTAATCTACGAGCAGTACTTC	CAWSVGVIYEQYF
-	-	TRBV19	TRBJ1-1	TGTGCCAGTAGTCAGGGCCTGAACACTGAAGCTTTCTTT	CASSQGLNTEAFF
-	TRBD1	TRBV5-4	TRBJ1-1	TGTGCCAGCAGCTCCTCGGGACAGGCTAACACTGAAGCTTTCTTT	CASSSSGQANTEAFF
once	TRBD1	TRBV30	TRBJ1-1	TGTGCCTGGAGGGGGACAGGGGGATATACTGAAGCTTTCTTT	CAWRGTGGYTEAFF
-	TRBD2	TRBV27	TRBJ2-7	TGTGCCAGCCGGGACGGGGGGTACTACGAGCAGTACTTC	CASRDGGYYEQYF
-	-	TRBV30	TRBJ1-3	TGTGCCTGGAGTAAGGTTTCGGACTCTGGAAACACCATATATTTT	CAWSKVSDSGNTIYF
once	-	TRBV7-2	TRBJ2-5	TGTGCCAGCAGCTTTAGCGCGTACCAAGAGACCCAGTACTTC	CASSFSAYQETQYF
-	TRBD1	TRBV10-3	TRBJ2-3	TGTGCCATCAGCTCCCGGGACAGGGGTGCAGATACGCAGTATTTT	CAISSRDRGADTQYF
-	-	TRBV6-2/TRBV6-3	TRBJ1-1	TGTGCCAGCAGTCCGCGGACGGCGAACACTGAAGCTTTCTTT	CASSPRTANTEAFF
-	TRBD2	TRBV11-3	TRBJ2-3	TGTGCCAGCAGCTTAATCCCAGCGGGAACAGATACGCAGTATTTT	CASSLIPAGTDTQYF
-	TRBD1	TRBV5-1	TRBJ1-3	TGCGCCAGCAGCTTGGGGTCGACAGGGGCTTCCTCTGGAAACACCATATATTTT	CASSLGSTGASSGNTIYF
few	TRBD2	TRBV7-7	TRBJ2-5	TGTGCTAGCAGCCTGGGACTAGCGGGAGGGCTGGAGACCCAGTACTTC	CASSLGLAGGLETQYF
-	TRBD1	TRBV3-1/TRBV3-2	TRBJ2-3	TGTGCCGCTTTGCGGACAGGGACAGATACGCAGTATTTT	CAALRTGTDTQYF
-	-	TRBV5-6	TRBJ2-2	TGTGCCAGCAGCTGGACAGTGAACACCGGGGAGCTGTTTTTT	CASSWTVNTGELFF
-	-	TRBV11-2	TRBJ2-5	TGTGCCAGCAGCTTAGATCTGGGTGAGGAGAGAGAGACCCAGTACTTC	CASSLDLGEERETQYF
-	-	TRBV5-8	TRBJ2-3	TGTGCCAGCAGCTTGGGCCTTTCCCCAGATACGCAGTATTTT	CASSLGLSPDTQYF
-	-	TRBV7-2	TRBJ2-5	TGTGCCAGCCAACAGGCGATTGAGACCCAGTACTTC	CASQQAIETQYF
-	TRBD2	TRBV27	TRBJ2-2	TGTGCCAGCCATCGAAGCGGGAAGGGGACCGGGGAGCTGTTTTTT	CASHRSGKGTGELFF
-	-	TRBV24-1	TRBJ2-5	TGTGCCACCAGTGACGCTAGGGGGAGCCAAGAGACCCAGTACTTC	CATSDARGSQETQYF
-	-	TRBV19	TRBJ1-6	TGTGCCAGTAGTATCGGAAGGGGCTCCTATAATTCACCCCTCCACTTT	CASSIGRGSYNSPLHF
-	TRBD1	TRBV5-1	TRBJ2-3	TGCGCCAGCAGCTTCGGACAGGACCGCTCCACAGATACGCAGTATTTT	CASSFGQDRSTDTQYF
-	TRBD2	TRBV5-6	TRBJ2-7	TGTGCCAGCAGCTTAGGACTAGACCGCGAGCAGTACTTC	CASSLGLDREQYF
-	-	TRBV4-2	TRBJ2-1	TGTGCCAGCAGCCAGAGGACTCTCCTCTCCTACAATGAGCAGTTCTTC	CASSQRTLLSYNEQFF